The 20 T cell receptor beta chains below all came from one sample that was sequenced in a study of identical twins. MiXCR, applied by TCRdb to the 5' RACE reads, yields one record per CDR3 protein. The sample consists of 1.5 million to 2 million distinct CDR3 sequences, around 29% of them appearing once. The sequenced material came from cord blood. All receptors come from a newborn girl in good health.

V is TRBV20-1 and J is TRBJ2-5, with 7 positions matching TRBD1. V trimming: 5 bases; J trimming: 2 bases; junction bases outside the gene matches: 8. Germline CDR1 is DFQATT and CDR2 is SNEGSKA (reference sequence). The CDR3 extends over 14 amino acids. In nucleotides, the CDR3 is TGCAGTGCTGCAAGACAGGGTTGGCAAGAGACCCAGTACTTC. This encodes CSAARQGWQETQYF.

The chain uses TRBV20-1 and TRBJ2-7, with D perhaps being TRBD1 or TRBD2 (5 bases each). Trimming shortened V by 6 bases and J by 0 bases, and 18 bases separated the two germline ends. Germline-derived CDR1 and CDR2 are DFQATT and SNEGSKA (reference sequence). The CDR3 sequence is 15 residues long. The CDR3 bases are TGCAGTGCCAACGTGGGGTGGGGGATCTCCTACGAGCAGTACTTC. Residues: CSANVGWGISYEQYF.

This clonotype was detected a few times. V gene TRBV27 combines with J gene TRBJ1-2; TRBD1 matches 7 bases. J gave up 3 bases and V 4 bases, and 5 bases lay outside the gene matches. Germline V CDR1 and CDR2: MNHEY, SMNVEV (reference sequence). This CDR3 has 14 amino acids. The CDR3 is CASSYRGSHYGYTF. The CDR3 nucleotides read TGTGCCAGCAGTTACAGGGGATCGCACTATGGCTACACCTTC.

The gene calls are TRBV24-1 and TRBJ1-1; D unclear. V gave up 4 bases and J gave up 0 bases, with 11 bases separating them. The germline gives CDR1 KGHDR, CDR2 SFDVKD. This CDR3 is built from 15 residues. In nucleotides, the CDR3 is TGTGCCACCAGTGAAAGCCCGGCCCTGAACACTGAAGCTTTCTTT. The encoded protein is CATSESPALNTEAFF.

V and J are TRBV28 and TRBJ2-7; 9 positions match TRBD2. V dropped 6 bases and J dropped 3; count of bases not matched to a gene: 6. Germline V CDR1 and CDR2: MDHEN, SYDVKM. The CDR3 length is 14 residues. The chain's CDR3 is CASRRLAGYYEQYF. CDR3 nucleotide sequence: TGTGCCAGCAGACGCCTAGCGGGATACTACGAGCAGTACTTC. The full variable domain, completed using reference TRBV28 and TRBJ2-7, is DVKVTQSSRYLVKRTGEKVFLECVQDMDHENMFWYRQDPGLGLRLIYFSYDVKMKEKGDIPEGYSVSREKKERFSLILESASTNQTSMYLCASRRLAGYYEQYFGPGTRLTVT.

This chain uses TRBV18 with TRBJ1-1, with 7 bases aligning to TRBD1. Germline CDR1 KGHSH, CDR2 LQKENI. The CDR3 spans 16 residues. The J segment lost 0 bases and the V segment lost 5 bases, leaving 9 bases of the junction unmatched. CDR3 nucleotide sequence: TGTGCCAGCTCAGCAGGGACAGAAATTATGAACACTGAAGCTTTCTTT. Its translation: CASSAGTEIMNTEAFF.

V gene TRBV6-5 combines with J gene TRBJ1-2, with 7 bases that match TRBD1. Germline trimming cut 6 bases from V and 8 bases from J; bases unmatched to any gene: 15. The CDR3 extends over 15 amino acids. CDR1 and CDR2 from the germline V gene are MNHEY and SVGAGI. In DNA, the CDR3 is TGTGCCAGCAGAATTAAACCCGGGACAGCCAGAGGCTACACCTTC. It yields the protein CASRIKPGTARGYTF.

This clonotype has only a few counts. This sequence joins TRBV20-1 and TRBJ1-1, with D possibly being TRBD1 (6 bases). Trimming shortened V by 0 bases and J by 5 bases, and 13 bases separated the two germline ends. CDR1 is DFQATT and CDR2 is SNEGSKA in the germline V gene (reference sequence). This CDR3 has 14 residues. The CDR3 spells CSARDQGLGTEAFF. The DNA for the CDR3 is TGCAGTGCTAGAGATCAGGGGCTGGGGACTGAAGCTTTCTTT.

This clonotype was detected a few times. The chain uses TRBV10-3 and TRBJ1-5; D perhaps matches TRBD1 (5 bases). This CDR3 region has 14 residues. V was shortened by 3 bases and J by 6 bases, with 12 bases between the two germline ends. Germline CDR1 is ENHRY and CDR2 is SYGVKD. In DNA form, the CDR3 reads TGTGCCATCAGTGATGAGGCAGGGACTCAGCCCCAGCATTTT. It yields the protein CAISDEAGTQPQHF.

The V gene is TRBV24-1, the J gene TRBJ2-5; D is perhaps TRBD1 (5 bases). This CDR3 contains 14 residues. Trimming took off 3 bases at V and 1 base at J, with 8 bases between the two ends. Germline values: CDR1 KGHDR, CDR2 SFDVKD. CDR3: CATSDHRTQETQYF. The DNA of the CDR3 is TGTGCCACCAGTGATCACAGGACCCAAGAGACCCAGTACTTC.

This clonotype was found a few times. The V and J genes are TRBV15 and TRBJ1-5, with D perhaps TRBD1 (5 bases). V lost 6 bases, J lost 3 bases, and 15 bases lay in between. The CDR3 sequence is 15 residues long. Germline V lookup: CDR1 LNHNV, CDR2 YYDKDF (reference sequence). This CDR3 reads CATRYRPGYNQPQHF. For the CDR3, the DNA is TGTGCCACCAGATATAGGCCAGGGTACAATCAGCCCCAGCATTTT.

The rearrangement uses TRBV10-3 and TRBJ1-2; D possibly corresponds to TRBD1 (5 bases). The V and J ends lost 4 bases and 4 bases respectively, with 10 bases between them. The CDR3 totals 13 residues. Germline lookup yields CDR1 ENHRY and CDR2 SYGVKD. This CDR3 reads CAISGDRTYGYTF. For the CDR3, the DNA is TGTGCCATCAGTGGGGACCGAACCTATGGCTACACCTTC.

The chain combines TRBV6-1 with TRBJ1-5; D not resolved. CDR1 is MNHNS and CDR2 is SASEGT in the germline V gene. The CDR3 sequence is 15 residues long. Trimming shortened V by 4 bases and J by 3 bases, and 13 bases separated the two germline ends. The CDR3 sequence is CASSAQGQFNQPQHF. The CDR3 DNA reads TGTGCCAGCAGTGCCCAAGGGCAGTTCAATCAGCCCCAGCATTTT.

This clonotype was seen a handful of times. The chain carries TRBV7-2 and TRBJ2-2, with 12 positions matching TRBD2. Germline V gene data show CDR1 as SGHTA and CDR2 as FQGNSA. V dropped 0 bases and J dropped 7; count of bases not matched to a gene: 6. This CDR3 spans 17 amino acids. Written as DNA, the CDR3 is TGTGCCAGCAGCTTAGCCCGGACTAGCGGGGTTCACGGGGAGCTGTTTTTT. Translated, it gives CASSLARTSGVHGELFF.

This clonotype was picked up a small number of times. The chain links TRBV20-1 to TRBJ2-7, with 13 positions matching TRBD2. There are 14 residues in the CDR3. Germline CDR1 is DFQATT and CDR2 is SNEGSKA (reference sequence). Germline trimming cut 3 bases from V and 5 bases from J; bases unmatched to any gene: 4. CDR3 coding DNA: TGCAGTGCTAGCGTACTAGCGGGAGGGGACGAGCAGTACTTC. Protein product: CSASVLAGGDEQYF.

The gene calls are TRBV14 and TRBJ1-2; D is unresolved. Trimming removed 4 bases from V and 4 bases from J, with 13 bases in between. The germline gives CDR1 SGHDN, CDR2 FVKESK. CDR3 size: 14 residues. CDR3 sequence: CASSRRRAGYGYTF. As DNA, the CDR3 is TGTGCCAGCAGCCGCAGGCGGGCGGGCTATGGCTACACCTTC.

Details on this clonotype: Germline is not matched at one junction end, which may reflect a read error. This chain joins TRBV9 and TRBJ2-1; TRBD2 agrees at 10 bases. Germline V gene data show CDR1 as SGDLS and CDR2 as YYNGEE. The CDR3 spans 16 residues. The CDR3 DNA reads as TGTGTCAGCAGCGTAGATTCTAGCGGGGGCTCGGATGAGCAGTTCTTC. This translates into CVSSVDSSGGSDEQFF.

The J gene is TRBJ1-2, the V gene TRBV27, with TRBD1 matching 7 bases. The CDR3 extends over 13 amino acids. The V and J ends lost 5 bases and 5 bases, in that order; junction bases with no gene match: 5. Germline-derived CDR1 and CDR2 are MNHEY and SMNVEV (reference sequence). The CDR3 spells CASSNTGEYGYTF. DNA of the CDR3: TGTGCCAGCAGTAATACAGGGGAGTATGGCTACACCTTC.

The chain uses TRBV7-2 and TRBJ2-5, with 8 bases matching TRBD2. The V gene's germline CDR1 is SGHTA and CDR2 FQGNSA. V lost 1 base and J lost 1; bases outside the gene matches: 11. CDR3 length equals 18 residues. The CDR3 nucleotides are TGTGCCAGCAGCTTAGTTTCAACTCCAGCGGGGGCCCAAGAGACCCAGTACTTC. This sequence encodes CASSLVSTPAGAQETQYF.

The chain is built from TRBV5-8 and TRBJ1-4, with D unclear. There are 16 residues in the CDR3. Trimming pared 4 bases from V and 1 base from J, leaving 14 bases between. CDR1 is SGHTS, CDR2 YDEGEE, per germline. The CDR3 here is CASSPGRSRTNEKLFF. The CDR3 nucleotides read TGTGCCAGCAGCCCGGGCAGGAGTAGAACTAATGAAAAACTGTTTTTT.